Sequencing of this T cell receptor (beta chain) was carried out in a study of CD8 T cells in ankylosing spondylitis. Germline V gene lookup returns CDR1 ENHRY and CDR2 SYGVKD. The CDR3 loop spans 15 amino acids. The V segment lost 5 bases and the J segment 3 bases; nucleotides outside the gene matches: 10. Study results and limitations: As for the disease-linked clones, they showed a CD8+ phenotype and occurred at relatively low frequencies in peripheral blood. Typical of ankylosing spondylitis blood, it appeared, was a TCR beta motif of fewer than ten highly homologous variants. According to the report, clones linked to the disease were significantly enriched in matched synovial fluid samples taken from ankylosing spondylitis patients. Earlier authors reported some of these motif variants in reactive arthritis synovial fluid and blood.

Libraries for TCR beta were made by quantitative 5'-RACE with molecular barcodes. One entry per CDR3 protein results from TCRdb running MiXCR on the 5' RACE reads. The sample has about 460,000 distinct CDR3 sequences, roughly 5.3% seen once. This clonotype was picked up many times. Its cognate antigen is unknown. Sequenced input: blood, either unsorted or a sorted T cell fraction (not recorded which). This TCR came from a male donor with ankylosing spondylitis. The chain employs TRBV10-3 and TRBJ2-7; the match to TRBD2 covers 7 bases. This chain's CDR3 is CAISFRTSENYEQYF. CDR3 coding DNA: TGTGCCATCAGTTTCCGGACTAGTGAAAACTACGAGCAGTACTTC.